This T cell receptor (beta chain) is from a study of shared T cell receptors in the human thymus. The protocol was immunoSEQ multiplex PCR, while the TCRdb copy is restricted to in-frame clones and leaves out a portion. This table has approximately 730,000 clones, approximately 83% appearing once. Germline V gene lookup returns CDR1 SGHDN and CDR2 FVKESK. The CDR3 totals 15 residues. Trimming took 4 bases from V and 5 from J; bases not matched to a gene: 8. These data were also reused for a study on human thymus T cells. That investigation notes: It was healthy Finnish infants having corrective surgery for congenital heart defects who were the donors. In corrective heart surgery, resections were taken, and these provided the thymus tissue. The authors found apparently biased V and J gene usage in thymic and blood repertoires. As related research reported, thymic repertoires overlapped highly among unrelated individuals.

The genes are TRBV14 and TRBJ2-5, with 9 bases identical to TRBD1. This TCR came from a girl in the first two years of life with a congenital heart defect. What was sequenced was thymocytes. Here the CDR3 DNA reads TGTGCCAGCAGCCTACTCAGGGACAGGGAGGAGACCCAGTACTTC. Translation: CASSLLRDREETQYF.